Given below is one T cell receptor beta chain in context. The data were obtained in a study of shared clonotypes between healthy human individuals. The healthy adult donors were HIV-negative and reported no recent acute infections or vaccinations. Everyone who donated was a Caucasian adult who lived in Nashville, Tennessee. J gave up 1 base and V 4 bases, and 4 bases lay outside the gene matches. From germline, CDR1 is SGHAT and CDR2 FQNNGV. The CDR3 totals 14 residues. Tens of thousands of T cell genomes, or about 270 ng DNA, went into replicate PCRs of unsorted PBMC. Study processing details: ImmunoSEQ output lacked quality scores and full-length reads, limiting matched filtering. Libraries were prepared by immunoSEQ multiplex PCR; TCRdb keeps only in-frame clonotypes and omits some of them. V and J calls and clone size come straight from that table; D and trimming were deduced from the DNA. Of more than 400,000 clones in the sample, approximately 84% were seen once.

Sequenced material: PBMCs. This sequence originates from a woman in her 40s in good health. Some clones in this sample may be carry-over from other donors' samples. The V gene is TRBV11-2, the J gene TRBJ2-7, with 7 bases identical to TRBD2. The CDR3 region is CASSSFSGSYEQYF. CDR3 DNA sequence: TGTGCCAGCAGCTCGTTTAGCGGGTCCTACGAGCAGTACTTC.